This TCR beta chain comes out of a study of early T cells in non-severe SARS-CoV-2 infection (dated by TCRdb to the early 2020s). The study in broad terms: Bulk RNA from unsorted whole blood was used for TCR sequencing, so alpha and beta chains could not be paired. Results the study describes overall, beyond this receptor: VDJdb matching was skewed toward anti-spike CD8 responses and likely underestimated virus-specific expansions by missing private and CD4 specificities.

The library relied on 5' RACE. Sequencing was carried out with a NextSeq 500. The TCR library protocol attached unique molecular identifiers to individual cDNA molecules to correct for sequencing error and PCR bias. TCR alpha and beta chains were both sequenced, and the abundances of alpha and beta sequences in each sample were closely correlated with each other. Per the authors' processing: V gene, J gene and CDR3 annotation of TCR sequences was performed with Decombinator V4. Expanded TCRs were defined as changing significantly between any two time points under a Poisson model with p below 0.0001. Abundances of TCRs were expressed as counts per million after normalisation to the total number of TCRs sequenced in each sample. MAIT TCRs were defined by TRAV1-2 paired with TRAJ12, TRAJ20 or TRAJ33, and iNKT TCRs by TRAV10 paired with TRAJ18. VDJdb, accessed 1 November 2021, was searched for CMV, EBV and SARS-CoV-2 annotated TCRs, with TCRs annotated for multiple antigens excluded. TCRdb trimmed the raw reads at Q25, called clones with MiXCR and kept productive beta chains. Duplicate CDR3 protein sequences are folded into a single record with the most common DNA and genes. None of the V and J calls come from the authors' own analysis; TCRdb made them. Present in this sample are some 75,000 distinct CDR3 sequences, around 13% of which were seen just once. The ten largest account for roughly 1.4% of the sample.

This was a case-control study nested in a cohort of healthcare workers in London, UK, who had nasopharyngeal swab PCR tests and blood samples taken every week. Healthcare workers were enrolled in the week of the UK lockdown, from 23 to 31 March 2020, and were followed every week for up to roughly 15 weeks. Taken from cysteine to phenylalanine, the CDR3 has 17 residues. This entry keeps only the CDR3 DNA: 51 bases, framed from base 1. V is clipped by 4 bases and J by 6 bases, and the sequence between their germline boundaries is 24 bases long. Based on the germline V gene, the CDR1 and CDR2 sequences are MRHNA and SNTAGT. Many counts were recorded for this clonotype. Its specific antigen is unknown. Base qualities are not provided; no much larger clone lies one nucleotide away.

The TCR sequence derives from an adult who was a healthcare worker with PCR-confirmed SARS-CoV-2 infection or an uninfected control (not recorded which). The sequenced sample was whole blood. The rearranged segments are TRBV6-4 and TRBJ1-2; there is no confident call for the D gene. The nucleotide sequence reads TGTGCCAGCAGTGCTGGCGCGGAGGGTTCCTCTATCGATGGCTACACCTTC. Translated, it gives CASSAGAEGSSIDGYTF.